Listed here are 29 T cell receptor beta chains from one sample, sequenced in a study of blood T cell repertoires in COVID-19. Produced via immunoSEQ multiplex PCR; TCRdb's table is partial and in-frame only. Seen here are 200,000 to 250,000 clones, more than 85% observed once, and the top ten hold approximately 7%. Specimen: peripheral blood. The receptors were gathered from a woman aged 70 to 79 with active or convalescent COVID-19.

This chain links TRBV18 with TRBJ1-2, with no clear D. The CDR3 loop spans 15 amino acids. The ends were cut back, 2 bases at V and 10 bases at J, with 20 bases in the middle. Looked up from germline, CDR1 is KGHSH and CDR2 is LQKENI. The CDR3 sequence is CASSPYGREGSFYTF. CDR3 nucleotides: TGTGCCAGCTCACCATATGGGAGGGAAGGGAGCTTCTACACCTTC. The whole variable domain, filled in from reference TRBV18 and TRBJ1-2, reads NAGVMQNPRHLVRRRGQEARLRCSPMKGHSHVYWYRQLPEEGLKFMVYLQKENIIDESGMPKERFSAEFPKEGPSILRIQQVVRGDSAAYFCASSPYGREGSFYTFGSGTRLTVV.

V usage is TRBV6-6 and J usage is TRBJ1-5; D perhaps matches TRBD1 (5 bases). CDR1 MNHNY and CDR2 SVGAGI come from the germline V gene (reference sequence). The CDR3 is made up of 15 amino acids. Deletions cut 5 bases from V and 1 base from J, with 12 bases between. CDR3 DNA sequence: TGTGCCAGCAGTAGCACAGGACCCAGCAATCAGCCCCAGCATTTT. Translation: CASSSTGPSNQPQHF.

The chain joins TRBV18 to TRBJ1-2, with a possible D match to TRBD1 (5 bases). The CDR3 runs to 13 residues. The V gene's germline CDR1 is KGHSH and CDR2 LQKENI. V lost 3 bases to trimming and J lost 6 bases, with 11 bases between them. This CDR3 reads CASSPFWGDGYTF. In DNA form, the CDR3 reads TGTGCCAGCTCACCCTTTTGGGGGGATGGCTACACCTTC.

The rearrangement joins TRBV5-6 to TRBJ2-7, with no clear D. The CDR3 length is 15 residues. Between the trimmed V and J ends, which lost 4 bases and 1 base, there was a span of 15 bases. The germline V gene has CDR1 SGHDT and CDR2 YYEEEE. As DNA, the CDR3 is TGTGCCAGCAGCCCTGTGACACGCTTATCCTACGAGCAGTACTTC. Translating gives CASSPVTRLSYEQYF.

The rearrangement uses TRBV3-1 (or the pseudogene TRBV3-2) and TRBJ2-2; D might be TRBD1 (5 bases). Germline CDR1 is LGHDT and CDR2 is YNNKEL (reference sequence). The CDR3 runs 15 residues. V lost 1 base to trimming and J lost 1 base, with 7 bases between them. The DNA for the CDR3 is TGTGCCAGCAGCCAAGCCGGACAGAACACCGGGGAGCTGTTTTTT. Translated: CASSQAGQNTGELFF.

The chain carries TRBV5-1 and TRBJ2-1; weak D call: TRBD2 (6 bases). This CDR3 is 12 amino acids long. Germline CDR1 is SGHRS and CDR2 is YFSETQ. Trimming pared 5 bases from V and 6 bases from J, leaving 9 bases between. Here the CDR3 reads CASRWGVNEQFF. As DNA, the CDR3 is TGCGCCAGCAGATGGGGGGTCAATGAGCAGTTCTTC.

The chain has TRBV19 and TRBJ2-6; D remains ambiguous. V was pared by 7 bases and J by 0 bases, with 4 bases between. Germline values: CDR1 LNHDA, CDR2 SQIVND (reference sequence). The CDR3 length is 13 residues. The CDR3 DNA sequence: TGTGCCAGTACCCTCTCTGGGGCCAACGTCCTGACTTTC. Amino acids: CASTLSGANVLTF.

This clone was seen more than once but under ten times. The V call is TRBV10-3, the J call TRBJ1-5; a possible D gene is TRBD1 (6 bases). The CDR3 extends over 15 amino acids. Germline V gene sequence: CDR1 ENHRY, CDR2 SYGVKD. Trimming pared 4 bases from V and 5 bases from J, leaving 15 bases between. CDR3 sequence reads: CAISVNGDNYQPQHF. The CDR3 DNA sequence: TGTGCCATCAGTGTTAATGGGGACAACTATCAGCCCCAGCATTTT.

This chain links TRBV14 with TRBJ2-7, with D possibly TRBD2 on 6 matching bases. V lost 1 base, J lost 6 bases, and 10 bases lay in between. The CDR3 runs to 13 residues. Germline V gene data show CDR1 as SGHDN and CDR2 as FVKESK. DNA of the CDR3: TGTGCCAGCAGCCAAGTTATGGGGGGCGAGCAGTACTTC. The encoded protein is CASSQVMGGEQYF.

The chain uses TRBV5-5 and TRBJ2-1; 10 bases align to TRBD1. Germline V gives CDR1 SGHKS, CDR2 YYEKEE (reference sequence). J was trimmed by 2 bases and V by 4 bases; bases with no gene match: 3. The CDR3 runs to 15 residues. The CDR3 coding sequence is TGTGCCAGCAGCGAAGACAGGGGGCCCTACAATGAGCAGTTCTTC. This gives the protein CASSEDRGPYNEQFF.

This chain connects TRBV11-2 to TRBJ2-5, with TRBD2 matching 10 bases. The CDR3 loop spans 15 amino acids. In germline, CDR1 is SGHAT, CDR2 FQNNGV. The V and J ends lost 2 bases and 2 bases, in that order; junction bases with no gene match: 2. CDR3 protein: CASSLLAGAQETQYF. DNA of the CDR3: TGTGCCAGCAGCTTACTAGCGGGGGCTCAAGAGACCCAGTACTTC.

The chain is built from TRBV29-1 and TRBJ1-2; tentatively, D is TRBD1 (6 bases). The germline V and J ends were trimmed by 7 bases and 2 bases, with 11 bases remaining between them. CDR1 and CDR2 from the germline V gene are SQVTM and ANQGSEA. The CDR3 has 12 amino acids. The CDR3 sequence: CSGFGQNYGYTF. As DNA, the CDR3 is TGCAGCGGCTTTGGACAGAACTATGGCTACACCTTC.

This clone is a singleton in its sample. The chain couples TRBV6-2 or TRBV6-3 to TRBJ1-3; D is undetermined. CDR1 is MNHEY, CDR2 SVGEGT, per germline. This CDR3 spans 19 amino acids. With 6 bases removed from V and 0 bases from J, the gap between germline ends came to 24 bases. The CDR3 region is CASSKTLQATMSSGNTIYF. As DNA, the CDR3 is TGTGCCAGCAGCAAGACCCTTCAGGCCACCATGTCCTCTGGAAACACCATATATTTT.

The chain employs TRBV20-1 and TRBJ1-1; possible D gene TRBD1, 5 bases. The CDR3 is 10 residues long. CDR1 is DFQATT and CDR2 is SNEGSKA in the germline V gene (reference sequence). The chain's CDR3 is CTTGNTEAFF. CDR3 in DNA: TGCACCACAGGGAACACTGAAGCTTTCTTT.

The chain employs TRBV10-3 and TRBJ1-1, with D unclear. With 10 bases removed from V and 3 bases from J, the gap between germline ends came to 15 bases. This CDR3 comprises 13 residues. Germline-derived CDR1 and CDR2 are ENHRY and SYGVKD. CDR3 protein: CATATSPDTEAFF. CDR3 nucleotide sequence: TGTGCCACCGCAACCAGTCCCGACACTGAAGCTTTCTTT.

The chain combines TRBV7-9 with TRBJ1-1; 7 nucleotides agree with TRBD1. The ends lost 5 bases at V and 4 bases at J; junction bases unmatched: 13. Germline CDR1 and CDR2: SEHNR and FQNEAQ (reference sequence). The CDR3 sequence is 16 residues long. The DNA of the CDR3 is TGTGCCAGCAGCCGGAGGACAGGCCGGTTGGGCACTGAAGCTTTCTTT. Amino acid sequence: CASSRRTGRLGTEAFF.

CDR3 sequence (DNA): TGTGCCAGCAGCCAAGATGGGGACAAGAATTCACCCCTCCACTTT. Protein product: CASSQDGDKNSPLHF. The V and J genes are TRBV4-2 and TRBJ1-6; TRBD1 might be the D (6 bases). This CDR3 region has 15 residues. V lost 0 bases and J 7 bases, leaving 10 bases between the germline ends. The germline CDR1 and CDR2 sequences are LGHNA and YNFKEQ.

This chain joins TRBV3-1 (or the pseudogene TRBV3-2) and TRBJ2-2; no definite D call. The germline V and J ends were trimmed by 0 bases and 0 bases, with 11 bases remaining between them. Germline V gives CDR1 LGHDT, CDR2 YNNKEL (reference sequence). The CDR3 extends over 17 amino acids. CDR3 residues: CASSQDERLANTGELFF. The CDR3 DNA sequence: TGTGCCAGCAGCCAAGATGAGAGACTTGCGAACACCGGGGAGCTGTTTTTT.

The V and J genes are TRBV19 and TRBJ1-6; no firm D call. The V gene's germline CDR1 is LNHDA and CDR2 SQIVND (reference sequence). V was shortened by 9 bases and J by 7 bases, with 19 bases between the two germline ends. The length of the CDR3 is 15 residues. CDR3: CASSTAGIRNSPLHF. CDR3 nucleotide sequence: TGTGCCAGCTCCACGGCGGGGATACGGAATTCACCCCTCCACTTT.

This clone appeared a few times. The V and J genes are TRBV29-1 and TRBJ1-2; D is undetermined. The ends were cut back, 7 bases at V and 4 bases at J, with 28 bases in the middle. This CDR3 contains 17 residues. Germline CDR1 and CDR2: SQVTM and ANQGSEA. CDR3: CSATHTLGRGSGYGYTF. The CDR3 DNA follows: TGCAGCGCCACCCACACCCTCGGTAGAGGTTCGGGCTATGGCTACACCTTC. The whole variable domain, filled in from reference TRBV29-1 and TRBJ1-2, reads SAVISQKPSRDICQRGTSLTIQCQVDSQVTMMFWYRQQPGQSLTLIATANQGSEATYESGFVIDKFPISRPNLTFSTLTVSNMSPEDSSIYLCSATHTLGRGSGYGYTFGSGTRLTVV.

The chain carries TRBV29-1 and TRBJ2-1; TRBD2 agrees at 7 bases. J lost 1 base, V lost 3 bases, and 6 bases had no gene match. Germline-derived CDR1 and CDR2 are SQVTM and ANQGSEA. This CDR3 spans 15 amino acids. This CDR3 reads CSVDGGGRSYNEQFF. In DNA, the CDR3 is TGCAGCGTTGATGGGGGGGGTAGGTCCTACAATGAGCAGTTCTTC.

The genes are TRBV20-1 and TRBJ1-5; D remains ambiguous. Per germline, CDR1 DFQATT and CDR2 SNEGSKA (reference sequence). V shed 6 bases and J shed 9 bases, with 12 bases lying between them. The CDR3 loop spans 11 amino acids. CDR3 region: CSAGGPRPQHF. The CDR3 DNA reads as TGCAGTGCGGGAGGACCTCGGCCCCAGCATTTT.

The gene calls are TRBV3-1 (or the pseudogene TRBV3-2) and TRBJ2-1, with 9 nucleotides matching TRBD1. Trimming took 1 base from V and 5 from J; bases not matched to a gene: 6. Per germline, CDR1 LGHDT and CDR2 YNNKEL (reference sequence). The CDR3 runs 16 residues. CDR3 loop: CASSQVTGGCHNEQFF. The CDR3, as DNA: TGTGCCAGCAGCCAAGTGACAGGGGGGTGCCACAATGAGCAGTTCTTC.

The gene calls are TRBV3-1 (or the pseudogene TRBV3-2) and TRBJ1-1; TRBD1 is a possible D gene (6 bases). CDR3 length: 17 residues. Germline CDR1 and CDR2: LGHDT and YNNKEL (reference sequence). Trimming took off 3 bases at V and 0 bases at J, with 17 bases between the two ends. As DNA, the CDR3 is TGTGCCAGCAGCCAGGACAGATCGAATTGGATGAACACTGAAGCTTTCTTT. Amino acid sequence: CASSQDRSNWMNTEAFF.

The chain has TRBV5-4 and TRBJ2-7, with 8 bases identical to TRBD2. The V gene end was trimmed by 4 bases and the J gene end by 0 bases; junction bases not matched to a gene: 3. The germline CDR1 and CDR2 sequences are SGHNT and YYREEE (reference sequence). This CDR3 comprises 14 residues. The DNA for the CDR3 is TGTGCCAGCAGCCTTAGCGGGGTCTCCTACGAGCAGTACTTC. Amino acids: CASSLSGVSYEQYF.

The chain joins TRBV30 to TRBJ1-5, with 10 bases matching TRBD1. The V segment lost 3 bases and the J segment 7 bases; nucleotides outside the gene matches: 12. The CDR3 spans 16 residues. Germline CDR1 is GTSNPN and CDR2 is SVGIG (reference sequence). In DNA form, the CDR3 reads TGTGCCTGGAGCCCGGACGCCGGGACAGGGGAACAGCCCCAGCATTTT. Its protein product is CAWSPDAGTGEQPQHF.

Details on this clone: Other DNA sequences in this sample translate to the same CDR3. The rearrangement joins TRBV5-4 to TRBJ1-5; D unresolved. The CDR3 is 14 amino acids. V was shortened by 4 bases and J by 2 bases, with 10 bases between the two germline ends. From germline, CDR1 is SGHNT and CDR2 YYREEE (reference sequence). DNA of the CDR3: TGTGCCAGCAGCCTCTCTGGAGGCAATCAGCCCCAGCATTTT. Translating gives CASSLSGGNQPQHF.

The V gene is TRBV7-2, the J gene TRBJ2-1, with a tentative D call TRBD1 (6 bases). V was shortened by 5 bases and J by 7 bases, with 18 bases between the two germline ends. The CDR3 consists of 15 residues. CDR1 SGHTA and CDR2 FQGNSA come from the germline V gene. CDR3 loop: CASSASRGNGNEQFF. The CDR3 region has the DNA TGTGCCAGCAGCGCGTCAAGGGGGAACGGAAATGAGCAGTTCTTC.

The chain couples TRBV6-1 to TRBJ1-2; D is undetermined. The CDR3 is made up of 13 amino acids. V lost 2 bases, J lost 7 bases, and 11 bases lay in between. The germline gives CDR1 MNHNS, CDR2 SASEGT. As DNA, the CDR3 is TGTGCCAGCAGTGAAAAGCGGGCGCTTGGCTACACCTTC. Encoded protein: CASSEKRALGYTF.